This TCR beta chain is drawn from a study of cytomegalovirus exposure and HLA in healthy donors. General study results and limits: CMV serostatus alone was available as immune exposure information. It was reported in a later analysis that an Asian-associated ancestry cluster showed fewer N-insertions than the approximately 690-donor mean. As a later analysis revealed, the rate of TCR association differed by HLA locus, with DRB1 most and HLA-C fewest.

Primers: 60 Vbeta forward and 13 Jbeta reverse. Generated by immunoSEQ multiplex PCR, the TCRdb table keeps only in-frame clones and is missing some. The table includes 150,000 to 200,000 clones, 75% detected once. For this clone: Its target is unknown.

The CDR3 runs to 15 residues. Trimming removed 0 bases from V and 6 bases from J, with 15 bases in between. Germline CDR1 and CDR2: MGHRA and YSYEKL. The sequencing input was PBMCs. The chain links TRBV4-1 to TRBJ2-7; D perhaps matches TRBD1 (6 bases). This clonotype was obtained from a male donor in good health and CMV-seronegative. In DNA, the CDR3 is TGCGCCAGCAGCCAAGAGGGGGCTAGTAATGGCGAGCAGTACTTC. It is translated as CASSQEGASNGEQYF.